The 8 T cell receptor beta chains in this list originate from one sample, sequenced in a study of T-cell memory formation after mild COVID-19. MiXCR, applied by TCRdb to the 5' RACE reads, yields one record per CDR3 protein. The sample holds 280,000 or so distinct CDR3 sequences, 8% to 10% seen once. The sample comprised PBMCs or a T cell subset sorted from them (not recorded which). The receptors come from a man aged 18 to 29 who had mild COVID-19 (a few samples of this study predate the infection). Cell type and time point are not known.

CDR3 loop: CASSDTLSQETQYF. The CDR3 coding sequence is TGTGCCAGCAGCGATACGCTAAGCCAAGAGACCCAGTACTTC. This rearrangement joins TRBV9 to TRBJ2-5; no reliable D call. V lost 3 bases and J lost 1, with 10 bases in between. The CDR3 covers 14 residues. The germline V gene has CDR1 SGDLS and CDR2 YYNGEE.

This rearrangement joins TRBV24-1 to TRBJ2-3, with no clear D. V was clipped by 5 bases and J by 9 bases, with 14 bases between them. CDR1 KGHDR and CDR2 SFDVKD come from the germline V gene. This CDR3 region has 13 residues. In DNA form, the CDR3 reads TGTGCCACCAGTGTAGGGCCAGAGCCGACGCAGTATTTT. The encoded protein is CATSVGPEPTQYF.

In its sample, this clonotype was seen a few times. The chain joins TRBV5-1 to TRBJ2-4; 7 bases fit TRBD2. Germline values: CDR1 SGHRS, CDR2 YFSETQ. The trim removed 2 bases at V and 13 bases at J, leaving 6 bases unmatched. The CDR3 extends over 12 amino acids. The CDR3 DNA reads as TGCGCCAGCAGCTTCCCCAGCGGGGCCCAGTACTTC. Amino acids: CASSFPSGAQYF.

In its sample, this clonotype was seen many times. The chain employs TRBV7-2 and TRBJ2-7; TRBD1 or TRBD2 may be the D gene (6 bases each). Germline V gene lookup returns CDR1 SGHTA and CDR2 FQGNSA. This CDR3 comprises 15 residues. Trimming removed 2 bases from V and 1 base from J, with 12 bases in between. CDR3 amino acids: CASSLTGALSYEQYV. For the CDR3, the DNA is TGTGCCAGCAGCTTAACGGGGGCACTATCCTACGAGCAGTACGTC.

A few counts support this clonotype. This chain connects TRBV6-4 to TRBJ2-3; 9 bases match TRBD2. Germline V gene sequence: CDR1 MRHNA, CDR2 SNTAGT. The V and J ends lost 0 bases and 4 bases, in that order; junction bases with no gene match: 2. This CDR3 comprises 15 residues. The CDR3 sequence: CASSDSGGGADTQYF. CDR3 nucleotide sequence: TGTGCCAGCAGTGACTCAGGCGGGGGGGCAGATACGCAGTATTTT.

This clonotype was observed a few times. The chain joins TRBV5-1 to TRBJ2-5; 9 bases fit TRBD1. The germline gives CDR1 SGHRS, CDR2 YFSETQ. The CDR3 spans 15 residues. With 2 bases clipped from V and 3 bases from J, the junction kept 5 bases outside the gene matches. CDR3 sequence: CASSFDRGTEETQYF. Here the CDR3 DNA reads TGCGCCAGCAGCTTCGACAGGGGGACTGAAGAGACCCAGTACTTC.

Many counts were recorded for this clonotype. The CDR3 loop reads CASSRYRTGDGELFF. Written as DNA, the CDR3 is TGCGCCAGCAGCCGCTACCGGACAGGGGACGGGGAGCTGTTTTTT. The gene calls are TRBV4-1 and TRBJ2-2; 9 nucleotides match TRBD1. The V gene's germline CDR1 is MGHRA and CDR2 YSYEKL. This CDR3 has 15 residues. Unmatched junction bases numbered 7, after V lost 4 bases and J lost 7 bases.

In this sample, this clonotype turned up many times. The V gene is TRBV3-1, the J gene TRBJ1-1; TRBD1 matches 12 bases. The CDR3 is 16 amino acids. V dropped 4 bases and J dropped 0; count of bases not matched to a gene: 3. CDR1 LGHDT and CDR2 YNNKEL come from the germline V gene (reference sequence). The CDR3 sequence: CASSRGTGGVNTEAFF. CDR3 nucleotide sequence: TGTGCCAGCAGCCGCGGGACAGGGGGCGTGAACACTGAAGCTTTCTTT.